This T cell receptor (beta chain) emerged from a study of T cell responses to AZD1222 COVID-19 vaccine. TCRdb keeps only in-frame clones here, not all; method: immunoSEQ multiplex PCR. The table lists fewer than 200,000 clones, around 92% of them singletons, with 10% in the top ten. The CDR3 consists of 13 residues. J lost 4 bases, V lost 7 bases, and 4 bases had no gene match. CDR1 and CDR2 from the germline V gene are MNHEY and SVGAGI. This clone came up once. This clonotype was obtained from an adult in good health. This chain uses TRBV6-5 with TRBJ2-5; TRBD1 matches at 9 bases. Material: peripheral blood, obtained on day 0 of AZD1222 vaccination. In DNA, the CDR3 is TGTGCCAGCACCGACAGGGGGAGAGAGACCCAGTACTTC. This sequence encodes CASTDRGRETQYF.